This T cell receptor (beta chain) was identified in a study of blood T cell repertoires in COVID-19 (TCRdb year 2020). As for the study more broadly: Samples covering the acute and convalescent phases of COVID-19 were provided by collaborators in the United States, Italy and Spain. The material from the prospective study consisted of cDNA or gDNA derived from T cells, B-cell-depleted T cells, or PBMCs. Subjects who had been exposed to COVID-19, were actively infected with it, or had recovered from it provided the deeply sampled blood TCRbeta repertoires that made up the dataset. The repertoires were released in a freely available public database intended as a resource for research on the immune response to SARS-CoV-2. The samples were drawn from two sources: the first 160 participants of the ongoing ImmuneRACE study, and 1,200 or so subjects contributed by 6 global collaborators. Nearly every sample came with metadata listing a de-identified subject ID, COVID-19 status, age in years and sex. Where available, HLA class I and class II types were taken from metadata supplied by the sample provider and were not determined by assay-based typing. The investigation overall reported the following: Clinical and demographic metadata were provided uncurated, with the amount varying by source and participant.

In the prospective study, participants were 18 to 89 years old, resided in 20 to 30 geographic areas of the United States, and were enrolled through a virtual design. To assign participants to cohorts, the prospective study relied on clinical history that participants themselves reported in a screening survey and a study questionnaire. ImmuneRACE Cohort 3 recovered participants were defined by two consecutive negative NP/OP PCR tests, healthcare professional clearance, or symptom resolution. In the prospective study, whole blood, serum and a nasopharyngeal or oropharyngeal swab were collected from each participant by mobile phlebotomists. Participants in the prospective study had the option to provide additional blood draws and questionnaires over a roughly 2-month period. Blood samples from the prospective study were shipped frozen or at room temperature prior to DNA extraction. TCRbeta CDR3 regions were amplified from genomic DNA using the immunoSEQ Assay, a bias-controlled multiplex PCR. As for the original processing: The number of nucleated cells in each sample was estimated from the amplification of reference gene primers within the assay. To quantify the absolute abundance of each unique TCRbeta CDR3 rearrangement, sequence reads were collapsed and filtered. Productive Simpson clonality was computed per sample as the square root of Simpson's diversity index over productive rearrangements. Imported from immuneACCESS, the table was reduced by TCRdb to in-frame sequences with V and J called. These copies leave out some clones; in studies compared against another copy, an unresolved V gene accounts for under half, and the cause of the remainder is not known. That table furnishes V, J and clone size, whereas the DNA furnished D and trimming. The sample yields roughly 330,000 clones; approximately 90% were counted once. Clones ranked in the top ten supply approximately 5% of the sample.

From the cysteine up to the phenylalanine, the CDR3 has a length of 14 residues. Only CDR3 DNA is held: 42 bases, read in frame from base 1. CDR1 and CDR2, looked up from the germline V gene (reference sequence), are LNHDA and SQIVND. V sheds 3 bases and J sheds 1 base, leaving 9 bases between their ends. About this clone itself: The antigen this receptor binds is unknown. No per-base quality is available; no much larger clone lies one base away. This specimen includes other DNA sequences encoding the same CDR3.

The receptor chain draws on TRBV19 and TRBJ1-1; TRBD1 is a weak D gene call, 5 bases matching. The sample was PBMCs or T cells enriched from blood (not recorded which). The sequence was obtained from a woman aged 25-40 years who had recovered from COVID-19. The DNA sequence follows: TGTGCCAGTAGTATTCAGGGAGGGAACACTGAAGCTTTCTTT. It translates to CASSIQGGNTEAFF.